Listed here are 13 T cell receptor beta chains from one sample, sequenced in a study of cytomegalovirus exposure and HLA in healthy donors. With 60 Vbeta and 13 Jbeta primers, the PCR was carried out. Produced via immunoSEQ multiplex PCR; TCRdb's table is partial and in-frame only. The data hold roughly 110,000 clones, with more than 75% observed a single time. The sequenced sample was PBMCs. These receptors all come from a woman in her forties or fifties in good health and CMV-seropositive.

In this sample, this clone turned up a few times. CDR3 loop: CASSYGQAHNEKLFF. The CDR3 DNA reads TGTGCCAGCAGTTATGGACAGGCGCATAATGAAAAACTGTTTTTT. The chain employs TRBV2 and TRBJ1-4, with 7 positions matching TRBD1. After removal of 5 bases from V and 4 bases from J, the junction contained 7 bases not matched to a gene. Germline CDR1 is SNHLY and CDR2 is FYNNEI. The CDR3 length is 15 residues.

CDR3 amino acids: CASSLRLAGGFQYF. CDR3 coding DNA: TGTGCCAGCAGCTTACGACTAGCGGGGGGGTTCCAGTACTTC. The rearrangement links TRBV11-2 to TRBJ2-5; 14 positions match TRBD2. From germline, CDR1 is SGHAT and CDR2 FQNNGV. The CDR3 covers 14 residues. V trimming: 2 bases; J trimming: 10 bases; junction bases outside the gene matches: 3.

The CDR3 DNA reads as TGTGCCAGCAGCTTCCGCCGGGGGGAAGCTTTCTTT. Its protein is CASSFRRGEAFF. The chain couples TRBV7-8 to TRBJ1-1; TRBD1 is a possible D gene (5 bases). Trimming shortened V by 3 bases and J by 8 bases, and 10 bases separated the two germline ends. Germline assignment: CDR1 SGHVS and CDR2 FQNEAQ. This CDR3 comprises 12 residues.

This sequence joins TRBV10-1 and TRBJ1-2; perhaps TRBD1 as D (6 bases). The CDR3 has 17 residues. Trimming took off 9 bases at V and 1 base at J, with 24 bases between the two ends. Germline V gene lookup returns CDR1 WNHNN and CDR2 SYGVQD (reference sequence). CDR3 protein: CARGSDRREKINYGYTF. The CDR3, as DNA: TGCGCCAGGGGATCGGACAGACGGGAAAAAATTAACTATGGCTACACCTTC.

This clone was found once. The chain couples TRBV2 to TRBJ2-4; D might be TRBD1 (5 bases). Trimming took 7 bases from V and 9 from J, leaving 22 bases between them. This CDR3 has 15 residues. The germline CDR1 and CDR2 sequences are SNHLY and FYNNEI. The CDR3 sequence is CASTPRGLKGSIQYF. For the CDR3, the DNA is TGTGCCAGCACCCCTAGGGGCCTCAAGGGGTCCATTCAGTACTTC.

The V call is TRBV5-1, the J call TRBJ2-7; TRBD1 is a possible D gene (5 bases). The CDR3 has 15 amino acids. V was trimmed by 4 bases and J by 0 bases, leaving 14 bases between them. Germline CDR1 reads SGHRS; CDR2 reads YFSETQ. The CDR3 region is CASSPQGPPSYEQYF. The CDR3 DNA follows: TGCGCCAGCAGCCCCCAGGGTCCTCCCTCCTACGAGCAGTACTTC.

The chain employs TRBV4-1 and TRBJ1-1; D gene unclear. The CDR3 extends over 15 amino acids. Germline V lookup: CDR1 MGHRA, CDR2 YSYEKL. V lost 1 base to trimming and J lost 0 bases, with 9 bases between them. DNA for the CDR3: TGCGCCAGCAGCCAAGGAACCGGGGTGAACACTGAAGCTTTCTTT. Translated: CASSQGTGVNTEAFF.

CDR3 amino acids: CASSLTSGVSYNEQFF. CDR3 DNA: TGTGCCAGCAGCTTAACTAGCGGGGTCTCCTACAATGAGCAGTTCTTC. V and J are TRBV7-8 and TRBJ2-1, with 10 bases fitting TRBD2. CDR1 SGHVS and CDR2 FQNEAQ come from the germline V gene. This CDR3 has 16 amino acids. The junction had 1 base not matched to a gene; V was cut back by 2 bases and J by 0 bases.

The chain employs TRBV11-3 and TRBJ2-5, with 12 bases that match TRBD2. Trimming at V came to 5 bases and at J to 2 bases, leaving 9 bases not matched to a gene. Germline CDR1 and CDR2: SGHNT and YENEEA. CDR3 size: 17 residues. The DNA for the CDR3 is TGTGCCAGCAGCCTGGGGTCGACTAGCGGGGGACAAGAGACCCAGTACTTC. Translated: CASSLGSTSGGQETQYF.

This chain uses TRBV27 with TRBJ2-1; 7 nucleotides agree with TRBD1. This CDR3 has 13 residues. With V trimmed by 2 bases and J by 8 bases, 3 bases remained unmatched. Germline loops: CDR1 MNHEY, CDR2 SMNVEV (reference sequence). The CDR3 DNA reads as TGTGCCAGCAGTTTAAACAGGGGACATGAGCAGTTCTTC. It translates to CASSLNRGHEQFF.

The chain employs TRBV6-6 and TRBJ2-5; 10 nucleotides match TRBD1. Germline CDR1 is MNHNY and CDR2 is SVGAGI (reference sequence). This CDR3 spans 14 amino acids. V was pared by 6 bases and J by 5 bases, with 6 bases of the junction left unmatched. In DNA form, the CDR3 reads TGTGCCAGCAGCCCAGACAGGGGGCGGGAGACCCAGTACTTC. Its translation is CASSPDRGRETQYF.

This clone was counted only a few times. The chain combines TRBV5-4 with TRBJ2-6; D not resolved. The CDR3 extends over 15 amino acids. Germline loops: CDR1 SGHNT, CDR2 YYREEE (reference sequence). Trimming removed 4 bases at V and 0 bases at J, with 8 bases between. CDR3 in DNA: TGTGCCAGCAGCATACAGAACTCTGGGGCCAACGTCCTGACTTTC. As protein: CASSIQNSGANVLTF.

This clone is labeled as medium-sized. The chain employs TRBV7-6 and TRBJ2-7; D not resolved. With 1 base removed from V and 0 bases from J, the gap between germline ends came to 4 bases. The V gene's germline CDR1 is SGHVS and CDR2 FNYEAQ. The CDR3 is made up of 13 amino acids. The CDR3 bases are TGTGCCAGCAGCTTAGGGGCCTCCTACGAGCAGTACTTC. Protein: CASSLGASYEQYF.